The rows below give T cell receptor beta chains drawn from one sample of a study of CXCR3-negative and CXCR3-positive naive CD8 T cells. TCRdb reprocessed the 5' RACE reads, with one entry per CDR3 protein and no DNA. The table lists 70,000 to 95,000 distinct CDR3 sequences. Sequencing used naive CXCR3- CD8+ T cells from blood. These receptors were collected from a human donor in good health. Some clones in this sample may be carry-over from other donors' samples. The CDR3 runs from the conserved cysteine through the conserved F or W.

V	J	CDR3
TRBV12-3/TRBV12-4	TRBJ2-1	CASSPLVGNVADEQFF
TRBV5-1	TRBJ2-1	CASSPGTSMFDEQFF
TRBV7-2	TRBJ1-6	CASSVPQGASSPLHF
TRBV2	TRBJ1-3	CASSEPPLSGNTIYF
TRBV29-1	TRBJ2-2	CSVQKGQPSNTGELFF
TRBV6-5	TRBJ2-2	CASSYSTTAVPTGELFF
TRBV7-9	TRBJ2-7	CASSQAGAYEQYF
TRBV2	TRBJ2-1	CASVGSRGSYNEQFF
TRBV11-2	TRBJ1-1	CASSLDGGVTEAFF
TRBV5-6	TRBJ2-5	CASSSQAPPGTQYF
TRBV3-1	TRBJ1-1	CASSQDLAQSNTEAFF
TRBV28	TRBJ2-1	CASDVGKADNEQFF
TRBV5-1	TRBJ1-1	CASSPPGGGAAEAFF
TRBV6-5	TRBJ2-7	CASSRGGQGVSYEQYF
TRBV19	TRBJ1-2	CARTGDIDYGYTF
TRBV28	TRBJ2-3	CASSLKATVLTDTQYF
TRBV2	TRBJ2-1	CASGGSFNEQFF
TRBV29-1	TRBJ1-2	CSVEFGGNPGYTF
TRBV28	TRBJ2-7	CASRKQGESYEQYF
TRBV9	TRBJ2-2	CASSVVSGGTGELFF
TRBV11-2	TRBJ2-7	CASSLGTAAYEQYF
TRBV25-1	TRBJ2-1	CASSESGSYEQFF
TRBV28	TRBJ2-2	CASKKATGPRNTGELFF
TRBV6-5	TRBJ1-2	CASSYSNAGEGYTF
TRBV30	TRBJ2-1	CAWSWEGPGEQFF
TRBV28	TRBJ2-2	CASSFGTGWTGELFF
TRBV27	TRBJ2-7	CASRLGRTYEQYF
TRBV9	TRBJ1-1	CASSENSGDTEAFF
TRBV29-1	TRBJ2-1	CSVSRGDYNEQFF
TRBV11-3	TRBJ2-1	CASSPQTGGSAYNEQFF
TRBV2	TRBJ2-3	CASRFERGSTDTQYF
TRBV3-1	TRBJ2-1	CASSPGPGIYEQFF
TRBV19	TRBJ1-1	CASRSYTEAFF
TRBV3-1	TRBJ2-1	CASSTSGSNEQFF
TRBV28	TRBJ2-4	CASSLTSNIQYF